This T cell receptor (beta chain) appears in the sequencing data of a study of regulatory dendritic cells for organ transplantation. Study information: Monocytes received vitamin D3 on days 0 and 4, IL-10 on day 4. Regarding the study as a whole: Naive CD4+ and CD8+ repertoires were highly diverse; memory CD8+ was most oligoclonal. Memory CD8+ clonal expansion seemed more limited with regulatory than mature dendritic cells.

The CDR3 covers 14 residues. Trimming left V 10 bases short and J 4 bases short, with 16 bases between. Germline V gene sequence: CDR1 SEHNR, CDR2 FQNEAQ (reference sequence). CFSE-labeled sorted T cells met regulatory or mature dendritic cells for four to five days. FACS sorted CD4+ or CD8+ T cells into CD45RA+ naive and CD45RO+ memory. About this clone: Its antigen is as yet unknown. Other DNA sequences in the sample encode the same CDR3.

Sequencing was performed with immunoSEQ multiplex PCR; in TCRdb, only in-frame clones are kept and a portion is missing. The table lists about 12,000 clones, about nine tenths of them singletons, with roughly 0.22% in the top ten. The chain couples TRBV7-9 to TRBJ1-4; no reliable D call. This TCR was recovered from a human donor in good health. Source material: naive CD8+ T cells from blood cultured with regulatory dendritic cells. Subset reported: CD45RA+ naive T cells. CDR3 bases: TGTGCCACACTCCGGGATAGCAATAATGAAAAACTGTTTTTT. It encodes CATLRDSNNEKLFF.